This entry features one TCR beta chain sequence. Sequence at one end of the junction differs from germline and may be a read error. This sample stems from a study of blood T cells in healthy people across ages. The second PCR ran roughly 6 to 12 cycles with a sample-barcoded 5' primer and J-beta primers. Tagging of each cDNA molecule was performed by a template-switch adaptor with 12 random nucleotides. TCRdb independently ran MiXCR on the 5' RACE reads; one entry per CDR3 protein. Of 1.5 million to 2 million distinct CDR3 sequences in the sample, roughly 27% were seen once. Specimen: blood. The sequence came from a woman in her 30s in good health.

This chain's CDR3 is CASSFQPNEQFF. Written as DNA, the CDR3 is TGCGCCAGCAGCTTTCAGCCCAATGAGCAGTTCTTC. The rearrangement links TRBV5-6 to TRBJ2-1; D gene ambiguous. The CDR3 spans 12 residues. CDR1 and CDR2 (germline): SGHDT, YYEEEE.